A selection of T cell receptor beta chains follows, all from one sample in a study of T cells of healthy individuals. A single record per CDR3 protein comes from TCRdb applying MiXCR to the 5' RACE reads. The sample yields around 53,000 distinct CDR3 sequences, roughly 14% seen once. The receptors stem from a human donor in good health. Each CDR3 is given with its conserved first and last residue. The D gene is left open where the match is weak. Not all rows give a size; the values are once, few, many and, for expanded clones, a class.

CDR3aa,CDR3nt,j_gene,abundance,d_gene,v_gene
CSATGLAGLYNEQFF,TGCAGTGCTACGGGACTAGCGGGTCTCTACAATGAGCAGTTCTTC,TRBJ2-1,few,TRBD2,TRBV20-1
CASSPSSRGGTGELFF,TGTGCCAGCTCACCGTCGTCCAGGGGGGGCACCGGGGAGCTGTTTTTT,TRBJ2-2,few,NA,TRBV18
CASGSGQAEETQYF,TGTGCTAGTGGTTCGGGACAGGCGGAAGAGACCCAGTACTTC,TRBJ2-5,NA,TRBD1,TRBV12-5
CASSVDPGTTYGYTF,TGTGCCAGCAGCGTGGACCCCGGGACAACCTATGGCTACACCTTC,TRBJ1-2,few,NA,TRBV9
CASSLQGARVDYGYTF,TGTGCCAGCAGCTTACAGGGGGCACGGGTAGACTATGGCTACACCTTC,TRBJ1-2,NA,TRBD1,TRBV27
CSAIPVAHTSYNEQFF,TGCAGTGCAATACCTGTGGCGCATACGTCGTACAATGAGCAGTTCTTC,TRBJ2-1,many,NA,TRBV20-1
CASTLNGLVYTF,TGTGCCAGCACTTTAAATGGGCTAGTTTACACCTTC,TRBJ1-2,NA,NA,TRBV2
CAISEYGGGVETQYF,TGTGCCATCAGTGAATATGGGGGAGGAGTGGAGACCCAGTACTTC,TRBJ2-5,few,NA,TRBV10-3
CATSRRRGRGDTQYF,TGTGCCACCAGCAGACGCAGGGGGCGCGGAGATACGCAGTATTTT,TRBJ2-3,NA,TRBD1,TRBV15
CASREDGPYGYTF,TGTGCCAGCAGAGAGGACGGGCCCTATGGCTACACCTTC,TRBJ1-2,many,NA,TRBV12-3/TRBV12-4
CASSSPDYPLDEQFF,TGTGCCAGCAGCTCGCCAGACTATCCCCTGGATGAGCAGTTCTTC,TRBJ2-1,few,NA,TRBV9
CASSNSGGAFEQFF,TGTGCCAGCAGTAATAGCGGGGGGGCTTTTGAGCAGTTCTTC,TRBJ2-1,few,TRBD2,TRBV6-5
CATSDGQSLRGANVLTF,TGTGCCACCAGTGACGGGCAGAGCTTAAGAGGGGCCAACGTCCTGACTTTC,TRBJ2-6,few,NA,TRBV24-1
CASSPGQGRKTGELFF,TGTGCCAGCAGCCCGGGCCAAGGGAGGAAGACCGGGGAGCTGTTTTTT,TRBJ2-2,few,NA,TRBV14
CASSLLASSTDTQYF,TGTGCCAGCAGCCTACTAGCGAGTAGCACAGATACGCAGTATTTT,TRBJ2-3,NA,TRBD2,TRBV7-3
CASSWDRGPGGRENIQYF,TGTGCCAGCAGCTGGGACAGGGGGCCGGGGGGACGAGAAAACATTCAGTACTTC,TRBJ2-4,many,TRBD1,TRBV5-8
CAISEGTGTGQPQHF,TGTGCCATCAGTGAAGGGACAGGGACGGGTCAGCCCCAGCATTTT,TRBJ1-5,many,TRBD1,TRBV10-3
CSAEIAGETQYF,TGCAGTGCTGAAATAGCGGGAGAGACCCAGTACTTC,TRBJ2-5,NA,TRBD2,TRBV20-1
CASSFRGGNSPLHF,TGTGCCAGCAGTTTCAGGGGTGGCAATTCACCCCTCCACTTT,TRBJ1-6,many,NA,TRBV27
CASSTDSTDTQYF,TGTGCCAGCAGTACGGACAGCACAGATACGCAGTATTTT,TRBJ2-3,many,NA,TRBV25-1
CASRRDRDMPPLHF,TGCGCCAGCAGAAGGGACAGAGATATGCCACCCCTCCACTTT,TRBJ1-6,NA,TRBD1,TRBV5-1
CASSIRGGEDTEAFF,TGTGCCAGTAGTATCCGTGGAGGGGAAGACACTGAAGCTTTCTTT,TRBJ1-1,few,NA,TRBV19
CASSLGQGGTEAFF,TGTGCCAGCAGTCTGGGACAGGGGGGCACTGAAGCTTTCTTT,TRBJ1-1,many,TRBD1,TRBV28
CSVVPRDKHYEQYF,TGCAGCGTTGTTCCCCGGGACAAGCACTACGAGCAGTACTTC,TRBJ2-7,many,NA,TRBV29-1
CASSQQGASTDTQYF,TGCGCCAGCAGCCAACAGGGGGCTAGCACAGATACGCAGTATTTT,TRBJ2-3,medium-sized,TRBD1,TRBV4-1
CASSAPTGTQYF,TGTGCCAGCAGTGCCCCAACGGGGACCCAGTACTTC,TRBJ2-5,NA,NA,TRBV25-1
CSVEVTGSYEQYF,TGCAGCGTTGAAGTTACGGGCTCCTACGAGCAGTACTTC,TRBJ2-7,few,NA,TRBV29-1